The rows below give T cell receptor beta chains drawn from one sample of a study of blood T cell repertoires in COVID-19. Generated by immunoSEQ multiplex PCR, the TCRdb table keeps only in-frame clones and is missing some. This sample has hundreds of thousands of clones, with roughly 88% found just once. Sequenced input: peripheral blood. The receptors here all came from a woman between 50 and 59 years old with active or convalescent COVID-19. CDR3s include the opening cysteine and the closing phenylalanine or tryptophan. Each record gives: V gene, clone size, J gene, D gene, CDR3 protein, CDR3 DNA. D genes are given only for firm matches. Not all rows give a size; the values are once, few, many and, for expanded clones, a class.

v_gene: TRBV6-1
abundance: -
j_gene: TRBJ1-2
d_gene: -
CDR3aa: CASSETPTGNYGYTF
CDR3nt: TGTGCCAGCAGTGAAACCCCCACAGGGAACTATGGCTACACCTTC

v_gene: TRBV6-6
abundance: -
j_gene: TRBJ2-7
d_gene: -
CDR3aa: CASSLNFYEQYF
CDR3nt: TGTGCCAGCAGTTTGAACTTTTACGAGCAGTACTTC

v_gene: TRBV7-8
abundance: once
j_gene: TRBJ2-5
d_gene: -
CDR3aa: CASSSFTTAQWTQYF
CDR3nt: TGTGCCAGCAGCTCATTTACGACTGCTCAGTGGACCCAGTACTTC

v_gene: TRBV28
abundance: -
j_gene: TRBJ1-5
d_gene: TRBD1
CDR3aa: CASSLLQGQQPQHF
CDR3nt: TGTGCCAGCAGTCTCCTACAGGGACAGCAGCCCCAGCATTTT

v_gene: TRBV5-4
abundance: -
j_gene: TRBJ2-7
d_gene: TRBD1
CDR3aa: CASSLGQGLYEQYF
CDR3nt: TGTGCCAGCAGCCTTGGACAGGGTCTATACGAGCAGTACTTC

v_gene: TRBV5-1
abundance: -
j_gene: TRBJ1-6
d_gene: TRBD1
CDR3aa: CASSSGTGDSPLHF
CDR3nt: TGCGCCAGCAGCTCGGGGACAGGGGATTCACCCCTCCACTTT

v_gene: TRBV7-6
abundance: -
j_gene: TRBJ2-3
d_gene: -
CDR3aa: CASSLLPREMRISTDTQYF
CDR3nt: TGTGCCAGCAGCTTGTTACCCCGGGAAATGCGGATTAGCACAGATACGCAGTATTTT

v_gene: TRBV6-6
abundance: many
j_gene: TRBJ1-1
d_gene: TRBD1
CDR3aa: CAIGQGGTGEAFF
CDR3nt: TGTGCCATCGGTCAGGGGGGAACAGGTGAAGCTTTCTTT

v_gene: TRBV5-4
abundance: few
j_gene: TRBJ1-2
d_gene: TRBD1
CDR3aa: CASSIQGVGYGYTF
CDR3nt: TGTGCCAGCAGCATTCAGGGGGTGGGCTATGGCTACACCTTC

v_gene: TRBV6-2/TRBV6-3
abundance: -
j_gene: TRBJ1-6
d_gene: -
CDR3aa: CASSLGQSSYNSPLHF
CDR3nt: TGTGCCAGCAGCCTCGGACAGAGCTCCTATAATTCACCCCTCCACTTT

v_gene: TRBV30
abundance: -
j_gene: TRBJ2-1
d_gene: TRBD2
CDR3aa: CAWSAAGLAGGIGDEQFF
CDR3nt: TGTGCCTGGAGTGCTGCAGGACTAGCGGGGGGAATCGGGGATGAGCAGTTCTTC

v_gene: TRBV11-2
abundance: -
j_gene: TRBJ1-1
d_gene: -
CDR3aa: CASRVNRNTEAFF
CDR3nt: TGTGCCAGCAGGGTAAACAGGAACACTGAAGCTTTCTTT

v_gene: TRBV10-3
abundance: -
j_gene: TRBJ2-5
d_gene: -
CDR3aa: CAISPGGETQYF
CDR3nt: TGTGCCATCAGCCCAGGGGGGGAGACCCAGTACTTC

v_gene: TRBV4-3
abundance: -
j_gene: TRBJ2-1
d_gene: -
CDR3aa: CASSQDSGLGEQFF
CDR3nt: TGCGCCAGCAGCCAAGATTCAGGGCTGGGTGAGCAGTTCTTC